Following are 24 T cell receptor beta chains from one sample sequenced in a study of cytomegalovirus exposure and HLA in healthy donors. PCR primers comprised 60 Vbeta and 13 Jbeta primers. Measured with immunoSEQ multiplex PCR; TCRdb has only the in-frame clones, and not every one. This table has about 200,000 clones, around nine tenths appearing once. The sequenced sample consisted of PBMCs. The receptors derive from a woman aged 25-40 years in good health and CMV-seronegative.

The rearrangement uses TRBV6-5 and TRBJ1-2; a weak D match, TRBD1 (5 bases). The CDR3 consists of 15 residues. V lost 0 bases and J 0 bases, leaving 8 bases between the germline ends. From germline, CDR1 is MNHEY and CDR2 SVGAGI. CDR3 sequence reads: CASSYSGRANYGYTF. CDR3 nucleotide sequence: TGTGCCAGCAGTTACTCCGGCAGGGCTAACTATGGCTACACCTTC.

The chain is built from TRBV5-4 and TRBJ2-1, with TRBD2 matching over 13 bases. The V and J ends lost 4 bases and 4 bases, in that order; junction bases with no gene match: 5. CDR3 length: 16 residues. Germline lookup yields CDR1 SGHNT and CDR2 YYREEE (reference sequence). The CDR3 DNA reads TGTGCCAGCAGCCCGGGGACTAGCGGGACTTACAATGAGCAGTTCTTC. It is translated as CASSPGTSGTYNEQFF.

This clone was counted between two and nine times. The gene calls are TRBV28 and TRBJ2-7; D possibly corresponds to TRBD1 (5 bases). This CDR3 has 14 residues. V lost 6 bases and J lost 1, with 13 bases in between. The germline gives CDR1 MDHEN, CDR2 SYDVKM. In nucleotides, the CDR3 is TGTGCCAGCAGCCCTCGGACACTATCCTACGAGCAGTACTTC. It encodes CASSPRTLSYEQYF.

The V call is TRBV27, the J call TRBJ2-1; TRBD2 matches 7 bases. The CDR3 loop spans 15 amino acids. Germline CDR1 is MNHEY and CDR2 is SMNVEV (reference sequence). The V gene end was trimmed by 5 bases and the J gene end by 0 bases; junction bases not matched to a gene: 4. CDR3 in amino acids: CASSKLASSYNEQFF. Written as DNA, the CDR3 is TGTGCCAGCAGTAAACTAGCGTCCTCCTACAATGAGCAGTTCTTC.

This clone was seen just once. V gene TRBV2 combines with J gene TRBJ2-1; 9 nucleotides match TRBD2. With V trimmed by 3 bases and J by 4 bases, 4 bases remained unmatched. The CDR3 spans 15 residues. Germline CDR1 SNHLY, CDR2 FYNNEI. The CDR3 here is CASSELAGAYNEQFF. The CDR3, as DNA: TGTGCCAGCAGTGAGTTAGCGGGGGCGTACAATGAGCAGTTCTTC.

The CDR3 region is CATLVSVGANVLTF. The CDR3 nucleotides read TGTGCCACCCTTGTGTCGGTGGGGGCCAACGTCCTGACTTTC. The rearrangement joins TRBV6-5 to TRBJ2-6; the D is unclear. This CDR3 has 14 amino acids. Trimming cost V 10 bases and J 4 bases, with 14 bases left between them. Germline CDR1 is MNHEY and CDR2 is SVGAGI.

The V call is TRBV2, the J call TRBJ2-1, with TRBD2 identical over 9 bases. The CDR3 is 15 amino acids. Per germline, CDR1 SNHLY and CDR2 FYNNEI. With V trimmed by 9 bases and J by 7 bases, 13 bases remained unmatched. CDR3 nucleotides: TGTGCCAGTACCGGGTGGGGCGGGGGGGTAAATGAGCAGTTCTTC. It translates to CASTGWGGGVNEQFF.

The chain is built from TRBV19 and TRBJ2-1, with 10 bases that match TRBD2. Germline CDR1 is LNHDA and CDR2 is SQIVND (reference sequence). V was clipped by 5 bases and J by 3 bases; unmatched bases: 19. The CDR3 has 20 amino acids. In DNA form, the CDR3 reads TGTGCCAGTAGTCCCCCCCCATTAGTAGCGGGAGGCCACTACTACAATGAGCAGTTCTTC. Its translation is CASSPPPLVAGGHYYNEQFF.

The chain has TRBV6-5 and TRBJ1-6; possibly TRBD1 for D (5 bases). The CDR3 is made up of 13 amino acids. Germline lookup yields CDR1 MNHEY and CDR2 SVGAGI. V was shortened by 5 bases and J by 8 bases, with 10 bases between the two germline ends. The CDR3, as DNA: TGTGCCAGCAGTCCGCCGGGGGATTCACCCCTCCACTTT. The encoded protein is CASSPPGDSPLHF.

The CDR3 sequence is CASSLDRYSNQPQHF. CDR3 coding DNA: TGTGCCAGCAGCTTGGACAGATATAGCAATCAGCCCCAGCATTTT. This rearrangement joins TRBV5-8 to TRBJ1-5; D is ambiguous. There are 15 residues in the CDR3. The V gene lost 0 bases and the J gene lost 0 bases, with 7 bases spanning the gap. Germline assignment: CDR1 SGHTS and CDR2 YDEGEE.

The V call is TRBV5-1, the J call TRBJ2-7; 8 bases are a match to TRBD2. Germline V gene sequence: CDR1 SGHRS, CDR2 YFSETQ. Trimming at V came to 4 bases and at J to 3 bases, leaving 12 bases not matched to a gene. The CDR3 has 16 amino acids. CDR3 loop: CASSPSSREVNYEQYF. The DNA for the CDR3 is TGCGCCAGCAGCCCCTCCTCGCGGGAGGTTAACTACGAGCAGTACTTC. Complete variable domain (other parts from reference TRBV5-1 and TRBJ2-7): KAGVTQTPRYLIKTRGQQVTLSCSPISGHRSVSWYQQTPGQGLQFLFEYFSETQRNKGNFPGRFSGRQFSNSRSEMNVSTLELGDSALYLCASSPSSREVNYEQYFGPGTRLTVT.

The genes are TRBV18 and TRBJ1-2; a possible D gene is TRBD1 (5 bases). Germline V gene sequence: CDR1 KGHSH, CDR2 LQKENI. V was clipped by 6 bases and J by 5 bases, with 13 bases between them. The CDR3 is 13 residues long. CDR3 in DNA: TGTGCCAGCTCCCCCCTTGACAGTTATGGCTACACCTTC. It translates to CASSPLDSYGYTF.

The rearrangement joins TRBV28 to TRBJ2-1; 8 bases align to TRBD1. Unmatched junction bases numbered 4, after V lost 2 bases and J lost 4 bases. Germline V CDR1 and CDR2: MDHEN, SYDVKM. The CDR3 length is 15 residues. The CDR3 DNA reads TGTGCCAGCAGTTTACAGGGACAGGTGTACAATGAGCAGTTCTTC. Protein product: CASSLQGQVYNEQFF.

The chain has TRBV28 and TRBJ2-1; the D gene is possibly TRBD1 (6 bases). The germline gives CDR1 MDHEN, CDR2 SYDVKM. The CDR3 has 13 residues. V was shortened by 7 bases and J by 2 bases, with 9 bases between the two germline ends. CDR3: CASKRTAYNEQFF. The DNA of the CDR3 is TGTGCCAGCAAGCGGACAGCCTACAATGAGCAGTTCTTC.

This chain connects TRBV28 to TRBJ2-3; the match to TRBD1 covers 7 bases. The CDR3 runs 15 residues. The germline V gene has CDR1 MDHEN and CDR2 SYDVKM. J was trimmed by 4 bases and V by 3 bases; bases with no gene match: 7. In DNA form, the CDR3 reads TGTGCCAGCAGTTTTCAAAATCAGGGGGCAGATACGCAGTATTTT. This encodes CASSFQNQGADTQYF. Supplemented by reference TRBV28 and TRBJ2-3, the full variable domain reads DVKVTQSSRYLVKRTGEKVFLECVQDMDHENMFWYRQDPGLGLRLIYFSYDVKMKEKGDIPEGYSVSREKKERFSLILESASTNQTSMYLCASSFQNQGADTQYFGPGTRLTVL.

The gene calls are TRBV6-1 and TRBJ2-7, with 9 bases matching TRBD1. Germline V gene sequence: CDR1 MNHNS, CDR2 SASEGT. The length of the CDR3 is 15 residues. V shed 2 bases and J 5 bases; nucleotides not matched to a gene: 7. The CDR3 DNA reads TGTGCCAGCAGTGAACTCCAGGACAGGGGAAACGAGCAGTACTTC. Its translation is CASSELQDRGNEQYF.

This sequence joins TRBV9 and TRBJ2-1; 9 positions agree with TRBD2. Trimming took 0 bases from V and 7 from J; bases not matched to a gene: 5. This CDR3 contains 15 residues. CDR1 is SGDLS, CDR2 YYNGEE, per germline. CDR3 nucleotides: TGTGCCAGCAGCGTAGGCGGGGGGGCTGGGAATGAGCAGTTCTTC. This translates into CASSVGGGAGNEQFF. Complete variable domain (other parts from reference TRBV9 and TRBJ2-1): DSGVTQTPKHLITATGQRVTLRCSPRSGDLSVYWYQQSLDQGLQFLIQYYNGEERAKGNILERFSAQQFPDLHSELNLSSLELGDSALYFCASSVGGGAGNEQFFGPGTRLTVL.

V and J are TRBV6-1 and TRBJ1-5; no firm D call. This CDR3 has 19 amino acids. The V end lost 2 bases, the J end lost 2 bases, and 22 bases lay between the germline ends. The germline CDR1 and CDR2 sequences are MNHNS and SASEGT. The CDR3 region has the DNA TGTGCCAGCAGTGAACCACCGGCCCGCGGGGTTTATGGCAATCAGCCCCAGCATTTT. Translating gives CASSEPPARGVYGNQPQHF.

V is TRBV30 and J is TRBJ2-7; D possibly corresponds to TRBD1 (5 bases). The CDR3 is 13 amino acids. Germline CDR1 and CDR2: GTSNPN and SVGIG (reference sequence). Deletions cut 0 bases from V and 4 bases from J, with 10 bases between. In nucleotides, the CDR3 is TGTGCCTGGAGTGTGATCGCAGGGTACGAGCAGTACTTC. Translating gives CAWSVIAGYEQYF.

This sequence joins TRBV6-6 and TRBJ2-7; TRBD1 matches at 7 bases. J lost 5 bases, V lost 6 bases, and 4 bases had no gene match. The CDR3 runs 12 residues. Germline loops: CDR1 MNHNY, CDR2 SVGAGI (reference sequence). The CDR3 DNA is TGTGCCAGCAGGGGCGACAGGGACGAGCAGTACTTC. Amino acids: CASRGDRDEQYF.

CDR3 residues: CASSQGIPNTGELFF. CDR3 nucleotides: TGCGCCAGCAGCCAGGGCATCCCTAACACCGGGGAGCTGTTTTTT. The chain combines TRBV4-1 with TRBJ2-2; no reliable D call. Germline lookup yields CDR1 MGHRA and CDR2 YSYEKL. The CDR3 runs to 15 residues. The V and J ends lost 3 bases and 2 bases respectively, with 10 bases between them.

CDR3 DNA sequence: TGCGCCAGCAGCTTGACAGGGATGGGCAATCAGCCCCAGCATTTT. Its translation is CASSLTGMGNQPQHF. The chain couples TRBV5-1 to TRBJ1-5, with D tentatively TRBD1 (6 bases). CDR1 and CDR2 (germline): SGHRS, YFSETQ. Between the trimmed V and J ends, which lost 1 base and 2 bases, there was a span of 10 bases. The CDR3 is 15 amino acids.

The genes are TRBV10-3 and TRBJ2-1, with 11 positions matching TRBD2. Germline V gene sequence: CDR1 ENHRY, CDR2 SYGVKD. V dropped 0 bases and J dropped 4; count of bases not matched to a gene: 5. This CDR3 contains 17 residues. CDR3 sequence: CAISESGSGGAYNEQFF. The DNA of the CDR3 is TGTGCCATCAGTGAGTCCGGTAGCGGGGGGGCGTACAATGAGCAGTTCTTC.

This chain links TRBV28 with TRBJ1-1; no reliable D call. This CDR3 is built from 13 residues. V was cut by 6 bases and J by 4 bases, with 12 bases left in between. CDR1 and CDR2 (germline): MDHEN, SYDVKM. The CDR3 DNA sequence: TGTGCCAGCAGCTGGGGAGGACCCACTGAAGCTTTCTTT. Protein sequence: CASSWGGPTEAFF.